This is a list of T cell receptor beta chains from one sample in a study of response to subunit inactivated influenza vaccine. TCRdb redid the calling of the RT-PCR reads with MiXCR, one entry per CDR3 protein. Of under 800,000 distinct CDR3 sequences listed, roughly 13% are singletons. The sequences come from PBMCs from blood, collected 14 to 15 days before vaccination. The origin of the receptors is a man aged 45 to 65 who received an inactivated influenza vaccine. CDR3s include the opening cysteine and the closing phenylalanine or tryptophan. D genes are given only for firm matches. Size tells how often a clone was seen (once, few, many) or the class of an expanded clone, and some rows leave it out.

TRBJ2-6,TRBD1,NA,TRBV5-5,TGTGCCAGCAGCGGACAGGGAACTGGGGCCAACGTCCTGACTTTC,CASSGQGTGANVLTF
TRBJ1-6,TRBD1,few,TRBV20-1,TGCAGTGCTAGAGATGGGACAGCCTATAATTCACCCCTCCACTTT,CSARDGTAYNSPLHF
TRBJ2-3,NA,few,TRBV23-1,TGCGCCAGCAGTCAATCGAGAACGCCCCTAGATACGCAGTATTTT,CASSQSRTPLDTQYF
TRBJ2-1,NA,few,TRBV5-6,TGTGCCAGCAGCTTGTTAACCTCCCTCGCCTACAATGAGCAGTTCTTC,CASSLLTSLAYNEQFF
TRBJ2-3,TRBD1,NA,TRBV2,TGTGCCAGCTGTTTAGTTTCTTTCCTCGGGACAGGCATTTCAGATACGCAGTATTTT,CASCLVSFLGTGISDTQYF
TRBJ2-7,NA,many,TRBV4-2,TGTGCCAGCAGCCAAGGGCCTGGTGCGGAGCAGTACTTC,CASSQGPGAEQYF
TRBJ1-2,NA,many,TRBV29-1,TGCAGCGTTGAAGGCGTTTTACCCTATGGCTACACCTTC,CSVEGVLPYGYTF
TRBJ1-1,TRBD1,few,TRBV5-1,TGCGCCAGCAGCATAGGACAGGGGTTCACTGAAGCTTTCTTT,CASSIGQGFTEAFF
TRBJ1-1,NA,NA,TRBV7-9,TGTGCCAGCAGCTACAAGGAAGGGGCGGGGAGGGAAGCTTTCTTT,CASSYKEGAGREAFF
TRBJ1-2,TRBD1,many,TRBV24-1,TGTGCCACCAGTGACTCGACAGGGAACTATGGCTACACCTTC,CATSDSTGNYGYTF
TRBJ2-7,NA,few,TRBV2,TGTGCCAGCAGTGTGCGGGCCCCCGAGCAGTACTTC,CASSVRAPEQYF
TRBJ1-1,NA,few,TRBV6-2/TRBV6-3,TGTGCCAGCAGTTACACCCTCCCAAGGACGGACAACACTGAAGCTTTCTTT,CASSYTLPRTDNTEAFF
TRBJ1-6,TRBD1,NA,TRBV2,TGTGCCAGCAGTGGACAGGGGGCTTCACCCCTCCACTTT,CASSGQGASPLHF
TRBJ1-1,NA,many,TRBV7-2,TGTGCCAGCAGCCCGCAAGGTTTCAGGGAAACTGAAGCTTTCTTT,CASSPQGFRETEAFF
TRBJ2-7,TRBD2,NA,TRBV5-1,TGCGCCAGCAGCTTGAGTGCTTTGGCGGGGGGGCCGAACGAGCAGTACTTC,CASSLSALAGGPNEQYF
TRBJ2-7,NA,few,TRBV2,TGTGCCAGCAGGGGGGACTCCTTAGAGCAGTACTTC,CASRGDSLEQYF
TRBJ2-3,TRBD1,few,TRBV10-3,TGTGCCATCAGTGAGTCGATGACAGGGGGCCGTCGGACAGATACGCAGTATTTT,CAISESMTGGRRTDTQYF
TRBJ2-7,NA,few,TRBV29-1,TGCAGCGTTGAGTTAGAACTCTCCTACGAGCAGTACTTC,CSVELELSYEQYF
TRBJ1-1,NA,few,TRBV12-3/TRBV12-4,TGTGCCAGCAGTAGGGGAGGGAACATGAACACTGAAGCTTTCTTT,CASSRGGNMNTEAFF
TRBJ2-7,TRBD2,NA,TRBV7-8,TGTGCCAGCAGCTTAGTTTGGGAGGGGATGATCGACGAGCAGTACTTC,CASSLVWEGMIDEQYF
TRBJ2-1,TRBD2,NA,TRBV6-2/TRBV6-3,TGTGCCAGCATGGCAGCGGGAGGGGGAAGGAATGAGCAGTTCTTC,CASMAAGGGRNEQFF
TRBJ2-3,TRBD1,NA,TRBV12-3/TRBV12-4,TGTGCCAGCAGGTCCGGGACAGGGCCCAATACGCAGTATTTT,CASRSGTGPNTQYF
TRBJ2-7,TRBD2,few,TRBV7-2,TGTGCCAGCCGGGGGACTAGCTCTTACGAGCAGTACTTC,CASRGTSSYEQYF
TRBJ2-3,NA,few,TRBV12-3/TRBV12-4,TGTGCCAGCAGTTACTCGGGACTTTACACAGATACGCAGTATTTT,CASSYSGLYTDTQYF
TRBJ2-7,TRBD2,NA,TRBV5-1,TGCGCCAGCAGCCTTACTAGCGGGAGTAACGAGCAGTACTTC,CASSLTSGSNEQYF
TRBJ1-2,NA,few,TRBV3-1,TGTGCCAGCAGCCAGGGGGGCGACGGCTATGGCTACACCTTC,CASSQGGDGYGYTF
TRBJ2-2,TRBD1,few,TRBV3-1,TGTGCCAGCAGCCAAGTAGACAGGGTTCCCGGGGAGCTGTTTTTT,CASSQVDRVPGELFF
TRBJ2-1,TRBD2,NA,TRBV7-2,TGTGCCAGCAGCTCGGGACTAGCGGAATACAATGAGCAGTTCTTC,CASSSGLAEYNEQFF
TRBJ2-3,NA,many,TRBV7-2,TGTGCCAGCAGCTTAGGGGCGGGGACGCAGTATTTT,CASSLGAGTQYF
TRBJ1-2,TRBD1,NA,TRBV6-1,TGTGCCAGCAGTGAAACCGGACAGGCCGGGACGACCTTC,CASSETGQAGTTF
TRBJ2-2,TRBD1,NA,TRBV5-1,TGCGCCAGCAGCTCTTTTGGACAGGGGGCCGGGGAGCTGTTTTTT,CASSSFGQGAGELFF
TRBJ1-6,TRBD1,many,TRBV3-1,TGTGCCAGCAGCCAAGGTGGGACAGAGAATTCACCCCTCCACTTT,CASSQGGTENSPLHF
TRBJ2-2,NA,NA,TRBV2,TGTGCCAGCAGTGAGGACACCTTGAACACCGGGGAGCTGTTTTTT,CASSEDTLNTGELFF
TRBJ2-7,TRBD2,NA,TRBV20-1,TGCAGTGCTAGAGACCTTAGCGGGAGTGGGAGCGAGCAGTACTTC,CSARDLSGSGSEQYF
TRBJ1-4,NA,NA,TRBV7-8,TGTGCCAGCGCCTCTGGGGGGCCCCATAATGAAAAACTGTTTTTT,CASASGGPHNEKLFF
TRBJ2-5,NA,NA,TRBV5-6,TGTGCCAGCAGCTTGGTCGGCTACTTAGAGACCCAGTACTTC,CASSLVGYLETQYF
TRBJ2-6,TRBD1,many,TRBV10-2,TGCGCCAGCAGTGAGAGACAGGGATACTCTGGGGCCAACGTCCTGACTTTC,CASSERQGYSGANVLTF
TRBJ2-3,NA,NA,TRBV7-6,TGTGCCAGCAGCCAGAGACAGGGATATCGGATGGCGGGGCGAGGAGATACGCAGTATTTT,CASSQRQGYRMAGRGDTQYF
TRBJ2-3,NA,few,TRBV15,TGTGCCACCAGCAGAAATGCAGGCCCTACAGATACGCAGTATTTT,CATSRNAGPTDTQYF
TRBJ2-2,NA,many,TRBV11-2,TGTGCCAGCAGCTTAATTAACACCGGGGAGCTGTTTTTT,CASSLINTGELFF
TRBJ2-1,NA,few,TRBV18,TGTGCCAGCTCCTACCGCGGGGTAGGCTCCTACAATGAGCAGTTCTTC,CASSYRGVGSYNEQFF
TRBJ2-3,NA,few,TRBV30,TGTGCCTGGAGTCGTTCCGGTAGCACAGATACGCAGTATTTT,CAWSRSGSTDTQYF
TRBJ2-6,NA,NA,TRBV27,TGTGCCAGCAGTCAAACGAGTCTTGGGGCCAACGTCCTGACTTTC,CASSQTSLGANVLTF
TRBJ2-2,NA,NA,TRBV12-3/TRBV12-4,TGTGCCAGCAGTTGGCAGACCGGGGAGCTGTTTTTT,CASSWQTGELFF
TRBJ1-1,NA,many,TRBV12-3/TRBV12-4,TGTGCCAGCAGTCTCGTTGGTAGCACTGAAGCTTTCTTT,CASSLVGSTEAFF
TRBJ2-7,NA,few,TRBV5-1,TGCGCCAGCAGCTTGGGGCAGGGGTCTCTCTACGAGCAGTACTTC,CASSLGQGSLYEQYF
TRBJ2-1,TRBD1,NA,TRBV7-9,TGTGCCAGCAGAGACAGGGGTACGCTAAATGAGCAGTTCTTC,CASRDRGTLNEQFF
TRBJ2-2,NA,many,TRBV5-1,TGCGCCAGCAGCTTGACAGGGAGGAACACCGGGGAGCTGTTTTTT,CASSLTGRNTGELFF
TRBJ1-1,NA,few,TRBV28,TGTGCCAGCAGTTTTGGGTACGGGTACACTGAAGCTTTCTTT,CASSFGYGYTEAFF
TRBJ1-6,TRBD1,NA,TRBV3-1,TGTGCCAGCAGCCAAGTCGGCAGGGGGTATTCACCCCTCCACTTT,CASSQVGRGYSPLHF
TRBJ1-5,NA,NA,TRBV20-1,TGCAGTGCTAGTGGCCAGCATTTT,CSASGQHF